The rows below give T cell receptor beta chains drawn from one sample of a study of chemoradiotherapy in HPV16-positive cancers. The protocol was immunoSEQ multiplex PCR, while the TCRdb copy is restricted to in-frame clones and leaves out a portion. In the table there are 12,000 or so clones, around 89% of which are singletons. The sequencing here drew on blood, taken from a patient who underwent chemoradiotherapy. These TCRs come from a human donor with HPV-associated anogenital cancer. Both conserved end residues are part of each CDR3. A D gene is named only where the DNA matches it firmly. Clone size is shown for a subset of rows, as once, few, many or a class of expanded clone.

V gene	CDR3 length	D gene	clone size	J gene	CDR3 DNA	CDR3 protein
TRBV4-2	16	.	.	TRBJ2-3	TGTGCCAGCAGCCAAGACCTAGCGAGGGAAAAAGATACGCAGTATTTT	CASSQDLAREKDTQYF
TRBV18	14	.	once	TRBJ1-3	TGTGCCAGCTCACCACCCAGGGTTGGAAACACCATATATTTT	CASSPPRVGNTIYF
TRBV4-1	18	TRBD2	.	TRBJ2-4	TGCGCCAGCAGCCTACCACCAGGAGCGGGAATAGCCAAAAACATTCAGTACTTC	CASSLPPGAGIAKNIQYF
TRBV30	12	.	once	TRBJ1-3	TGTGCCTGGAAAGGAGTCGGAAACACCATATATTTT	CAWKGVGNTIYF
TRBV11-3	16	.	.	TRBJ2-3	TGTGCCAGCAGCTTACAGGGGGGAGACGGCACAGATACGCAGTATTTT	CASSLQGGDGTDTQYF
TRBV6-4	15	TRBD2	.	TRBJ2-7	TGTGCCAGCAGTGGTCTAGCGGGGGTGGTATACGAGCAGTACTTC	CASSGLAGVVYEQYF
TRBV12-5	17	.	once	TRBJ2-1	TGTGCTAGTGGTTTGGGCCGTGCCCGGAGCTCCTACAATGAGCAGTTCTTC	CASGLGRARSSYNEQFF
TRBV11-2	13	.	.	TRBJ1-1	TGTGCCAGCAGCTTAGGCCCGAACACTGAAGCTTTCTTT	CASSLGPNTEAFF
TRBV5-5	16	TRBD1	.	TRBJ2-2	TGTGCCAGCAGCTTCGGATTCAGGGGGCGTCCCGGGGAGCTGTTTTTT	CASSFGFRGRPGELFF
TRBV4-2	16	.	.	TRBJ1-2	TGTGCCAGCAGCCAAGCCACTCGAACAGGGAAACGTGGCTACACCTTC	CASSQATRTGKRGYTF
TRBV10-2	13	.	once	TRBJ2-2	TGCGCCACCTCTATAACGAACACCGGGGAGCTGTTTTTT	CATSITNTGELFF
TRBV4-3	13	.	.	TRBJ1-2	TGCGCCAGCAGCCAGATGGGGGGCTATGGCTACACCTTC	CASSQMGGYGYTF
TRBV30	15	.	.	TRBJ1-1	TGTGCCTGGAGTGGACGGGACCTAATTGGCACTGAAGCTTTCTTT	CAWSGRDLIGTEAFF
TRBV13	16	TRBD2	.	TRBJ2-3	TGTGCCAGCAGCCCCGAGGCGGGGGGTCCCACAGATACGCAGTATTTT	CASSPEAGGPTDTQYF
TRBV2	16	TRBD2	.	TRBJ2-3	TGTGCCAGCAGTGCATGGACTAGCGGGGGGGCAGATACGCAGTATTTT	CASSAWTSGGADTQYF
TRBV7-9	10	.	.	TRBJ1-6	TGTGCCAGCAGGAGCCCACCCCTCCACTTT	CASRSPPLHF
TRBV27	16	.	.	TRBJ2-1	TGTGCCAGCAGTCCCCCCCCAGGGGGGACCTACAATGAGCAGTTCTTC	CASSPPPGGTYNEQFF
TRBV9	13	.	.	TRBJ2-2	TGTGCCAGCAGCGTAGGGGCCACCGGGGAGCTGTTTTTT	CASSVGATGELFF
TRBV6-5	14	TRBD1	few	TRBJ1-2	TGTGCCAGCAGTTACAGGGGGCCCGGCTATGGCTACACCTTC	CASSYRGPGYGYTF
TRBV6-4	13	.	.	TRBJ2-3	TGTGCCAGCAGTGCCTCACTCACAGATACGCAGTATTTT	CASSASLTDTQYF
TRBV27	16	.	.	TRBJ1-5	TGTGCCAGCAGTTTATCTATAGAGAATAGCAATCAGCCCCAGCATTTT	CASSLSIENSNQPQHF
TRBV27	14	.	.	TRBJ2-7	TGTGCCAGCAGTCCCTTTTGGGGATCCTACGAGCAGTACTTC	CASSPFWGSYEQYF
TRBV19	12	.	.	TRBJ2-2	TGTGCCAGTAGTAGGCAGGGTTGGGAGCTGTTTTTT	CASSRQGWELFF
TRBV29-1	12	.	.	TRBJ2-2	TGCAGCGTTGTCCTTCAAACCGGGGAGCTGTTTTTT	CSVVLQTGELFF
TRBV7-9	13	.	few	TRBJ1-6	TGTGCCAGCAGCTTGCCCTATAATTCACCCCTCCACTTT	CASSLPYNSPLHF
TRBV9	18	TRBD2	.	TRBJ2-2	TGTGCCAGCAGCGACGGACTAGCGGGGGGGACGAACACCGGGGAGCTGTTTTTT	CASSDGLAGGTNTGELFF
TRBV7-8	13	TRBD1	.	TRBJ1-5	TGTGCCAGCAGCCATGACAGGGGGCAGCCCCAGCATTTT	CASSHDRGQPQHF
TRBV10-3	14	TRBD2	.	TRBJ2-3	TGTGCCATCAAAGGACTAGCGGATTCAGATACGCAGTATTTT	CAIKGLADSDTQYF
TRBV19	16	TRBD2	.	TRBJ2-1	TGTGCCAGTAAAGGTAGCGGGGGGCTTACCTACAATGAGCAGTTCTTC	CASKGSGGLTYNEQFF
TRBV7-9	11	.	.	TRBJ2-5	TGTGCCAGCAGCTCCGAAGAGACCCAGTACTTC	CASSSEETQYF
TRBV19	13	TRBD1	.	TRBJ2-7	TGTGCCAGTAGTGGCAACAGGGGTTACGAGCAGTACTTC	CASSGNRGYEQYF
TRBV4-3	16	.	.	TRBJ2-6	TGCGCCAGCAGCCAAGAAGGGGGGGCTGGGGCCAACGTCCTGACTTTC	CASSQEGGAGANVLTF
TRBV5-1	14	.	.	TRBJ1-5	TGCGCCAGCAGCTTGGAAGGGTCAAATCAGCCCCAGCATTTT	CASSLEGSNQPQHF
TRBV4-1	16	.	.	TRBJ1-6	TGCGCCAGCAGCCAAGCCGAGGACGGATTTAATTCACCCCTCCACTTT	CASSQAEDGFNSPLHF
TRBV7-9	17	.	.	TRBJ1-1	TGTGCCAGCAGCACGACAGGTGGGGGCATATGGGGTACTGAAGCTTTCTTT	CASSTTGGGIWGTEAFF
TRBV5-4	13	.	.	TRBJ1-1	TGTGCCAGCTCATTCGGGCAGGAAGAGAAAGCTTTCTTT	CASSFGQEEKAFF
TRBV7-8	14	.	.	TRBJ1-2	TGTGCCAGCAGTCCATCCTATGGGTCCTATGGCTACACCTTC	CASSPSYGSYGYTF
TRBV30	13	.	.	TRBJ1-3	TGTGCCTGGGGCAGATTCTCTGGAAACACCATATATTTT	CAWGRFSGNTIYF
TRBV14	14	TRBD1	once	TRBJ2-7	TGTGCCAGCAGCCCGGGACAGGGTTGGTACGAGCAGTACTTC	CASSPGQGWYEQYF
TRBV6-1	18	TRBD1	.	TRBJ1-2	TGTGCCAGCAGTGAAGCGATCAGGGGACAGAGTTTTTACTATGGCTACACCTTC	CASSEAIRGQSFYYGYTF
TRBV5-8	13	.	once	TRBJ1-2	TGTGCCAGCAGCACCGGGACACACTATGGCTACACCTTC	CASSTGTHYGYTF
TRBV11-2	13	.	few	TRBJ1-6	TGTGCCAGCAAGGCATTCCAAGGTTCACCCCTCCACTTT	CASKAFQGSPLHF
TRBV27	13	.	.	TRBJ2-2	TGTGCCAGCAGTTTATCGGCCACGCTGGAGCTGTTTTTT	CASSLSATLELFF
TRBV5-6	14	.	.	TRBJ1-1	TGTGCCAGCAGCCGGCGGCAGGCCTACACTGAAGCTTTCTTT	CASSRRQAYTEAFF
TRBV2	14	.	.	TRBJ1-1	TGTGCCAGCAGTGAAAGGATGCTGAACACTGAAGCTTTCTTT	CASSERMLNTEAFF
TRBV2	11	.	.	TRBJ2-5	TGTGCCAGCGGTGGGGTACAGACCCAGTACTTC	CASGGVQTQYF
TRBV7-2	14	TRBD2	once	TRBJ2-7	TGTGCCAGCAGCTTAGGAGCGGGGGGCCACGAGCAGTACTTC	CASSLGAGGHEQYF
TRBV10-3	14	.	.	TRBJ1-3	TGTGCCATCAGTGAAATCTACTCTGGAAACACCATATATTTT	CAISEIYSGNTIYF